The source of this TCR beta chain is a study of beta chain features in type 1 diabetes. Across the study: Healthy donors and patients had similar age, gender and cell yields. Study-level points and caveats: In cDNA sequencing, cells with high TCR expression could be over-represented. VDJ junctions from type 1 diabetes patients carried fewer insertions and larger deletions.

This clone was detected once. Its cognate antigen is unknown. J lost 3 bases, V lost 4 bases, and 5 bases had no gene match. The CDR3 has 15 amino acids. CDR1 and CDR2 (germline): KGHSH, LQKENI. Expressed TCRB transcripts got sequenced, as all isolated RNA was reverse transcribed. TCRdb's table, derived via immunoSEQ multiplex PCR, lists solely in-frame clones and lacks some. The data show fewer than 250,000 clones, roughly 70% seen once. The TCR was taken from a man aged 25-45 years in good health. The source material was naive CD4+ T cells from blood. The rearrangement links TRBV18 to TRBJ2-3; 9 bases match TRBD1. In DNA, the CDR3 is TGTGCCAGCTCACTTTCCGGGACAGGGACAGATACGCAGTATTTT. It is translated as CASSLSGTGTDTQYF. The whole variable domain, filled in from reference TRBV18 and TRBJ2-3, reads NAGVMQNPRHLVRRRGQEARLRCSPMKGHSHVYWYRQLPEEGLKFMVYLQKENIIDESGMPKERFSAEFPKEGPSILRIQQVVRGDSAAYFCASSLSGTGTDTQYFGPGTRLTVL.